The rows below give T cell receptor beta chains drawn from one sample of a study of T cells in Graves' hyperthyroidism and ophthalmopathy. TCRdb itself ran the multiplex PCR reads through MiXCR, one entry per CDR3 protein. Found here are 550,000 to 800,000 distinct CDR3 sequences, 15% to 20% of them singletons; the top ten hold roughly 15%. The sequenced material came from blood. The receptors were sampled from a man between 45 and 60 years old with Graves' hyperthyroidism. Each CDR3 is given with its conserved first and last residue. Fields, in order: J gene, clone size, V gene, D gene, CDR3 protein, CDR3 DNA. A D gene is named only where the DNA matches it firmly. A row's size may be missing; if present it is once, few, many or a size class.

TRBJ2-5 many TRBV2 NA CASSEAVGQETQYF TGTGCCAGCAGTGAAGCGGTAGGGCAAGAGACCCAGTACTTC
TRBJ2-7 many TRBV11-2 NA CASSLDSFSYEQYF TGTGCCAGCAGCCTGGACAGCTTTTCCTACGAGCAGTACTTC
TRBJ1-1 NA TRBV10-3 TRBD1 CAISDLDREFTEAFF TGTGCCATCAGTGACTTGGACAGGGAATTTACTGAAGCTTTCTTT
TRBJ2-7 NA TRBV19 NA CASTEGDSSYEQYF TGTGCCAGTACCGAAGGGGACTCCTCCTACGAGCAGTACTTC
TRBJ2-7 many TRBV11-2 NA CASSSAIVSLDYEQYF TGTGCCAGCAGCTCAGCAATTGTTAGTTTAGACTACGAGCAGTACTTC
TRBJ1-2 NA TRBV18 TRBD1 CASSRSGTETYGYTF TGTGCCAGCTCAAGATCCGGGACAGAGACTTATGGCTACACCTTC
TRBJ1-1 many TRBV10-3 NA CAIRRGQENTEAFF TGTGCCATCAGAAGGGGCCAGGAGAACACTGAAGCTTTCTTT
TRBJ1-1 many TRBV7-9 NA CASSSTGPQAFF TGTGCCAGCAGCTCCACCGGGCCTCAAGCTTTCTTT
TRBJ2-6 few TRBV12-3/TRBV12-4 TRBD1 CASSSGQGGANVLTF TGTGCCAGCAGTTCGGGACAGGGTGGGGCCAACGTCCTGACTTTC
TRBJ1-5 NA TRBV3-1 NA CASSQLTGNQPQHF TGTGCCAGCAGCCAACTAACAGGGAATCAGCCCCAGCATTTT
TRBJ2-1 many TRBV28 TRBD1 CASSLGGTERYNEQFF TGTGCCAGCAGTTTAGGTGGGACAGAACGCTACAATGAGCAGTTCTTC
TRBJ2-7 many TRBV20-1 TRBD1 CSACDRDTYEQYF TGCAGTGCCTGTGACAGGGATACTTACGAGCAGTACTTC
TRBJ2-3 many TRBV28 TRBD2 CASSSAGTSGRKADTQYF TGTGCCAGCAGTTCGGCCGGGACTAGCGGGAGGAAGGCGGATACGCAGTATTTT
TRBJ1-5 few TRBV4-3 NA CASSRDWRNQPQHF TGCGCCAGCAGCCGTGACTGGCGCAATCAGCCCCAGCATTTT
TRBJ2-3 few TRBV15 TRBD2 CATTPGTSGYPDTQYF TGTGCCACCACCCCCGGGACTAGCGGGTATCCGGATACGCAGTATTTT
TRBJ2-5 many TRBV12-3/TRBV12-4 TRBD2 CASSPRLAGVIQETQYF TGTGCCAGCAGCCCCCGTCTAGCGGGAGTTATCCAAGAGACCCAGTACTTC
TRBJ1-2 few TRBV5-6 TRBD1 CASSSQGGGNGYTF TGTGCCAGCAGTTCCCAGGGGGGAGGAAATGGCTACACCTTC
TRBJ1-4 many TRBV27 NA CASSFSGPTNEKLFF TGTGCCAGCAGTTTTTCAGGACCAACTAATGAAAAACTGTTTTTT
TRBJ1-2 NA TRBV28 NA CASSPGGGYYGYTF TGTGCCAGCAGTCCCGGAGGAGGGTACTATGGCTACACCTTC
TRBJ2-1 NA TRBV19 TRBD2 CATETSGTYEQFF TGTGCCACCGAGACTAGCGGGACTTATGAGCAGTTCTTC
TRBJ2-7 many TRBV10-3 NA CAISEPRVYEQYF TGTGCCATCAGTGAGCCTCGGGTCTACGAGCAGTACTTC
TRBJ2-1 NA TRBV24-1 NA CATSDGGASYNEQFF TGTGCCACCAGTGATGGTGGGGCCTCCTACAATGAGCAGTTCTTC
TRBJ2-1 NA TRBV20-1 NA CSAREAGRSSYNEQFF TGCAGTGCTAGAGAGGCCGGACGGAGCTCCTACAATGAGCAGTTCTTC